The 20 T cell receptor beta chains reported below all come from one sample, sequenced in a study of Graves' ophthalmopathy and Graves' hyperthyroidism. Amplification targeted the TCR beta CDR3 regions, with RNA transcripts as the source material. Investigators did first-round RT-PCR with HTBI primers, then second-round multiplex PCR. TCRdb reprocessed the multiplex PCR reads with MiXCR, giving one entry per CDR3 protein. Of 620,000 or so distinct CDR3 sequences listed, 22% are singletons. The sequencing input was peripheral blood. Receptors originate from a young woman with stable Graves' hyperthyroidism. Some clones in this sample may be carry-over from other donors' samples.

This clonotype was recorded at least ten times. V gene TRBV29-1 combines with J gene TRBJ1-2; unclear D gene. V lost 4 bases, J lost 7 bases, and 10 bases lay in between. The CDR3 has 11 amino acids. CDR1 is SQVTM and CDR2 is ANQGSEA in the germline V gene. The CDR3 reads CSVGPDSGYTF. For the CDR3, the DNA is TGCAGCGTTGGTCCTGATTCTGGCTACACCTTC.

The chain joins TRBV24-1 to TRBJ2-1; 9 bases match TRBD2. Germline V gene data show CDR1 as KGHDR and CDR2 as SFDVKD. The J segment lost 6 bases and the V segment lost 3 bases, leaving 5 bases of the junction unmatched. This CDR3 spans 15 amino acids. The CDR3 protein is CATSDTSGLSNEQFF. Here the CDR3 DNA reads TGTGCCACCAGTGATACTAGCGGGCTATCCAATGAGCAGTTCTTC.

The table lists this clonotype with a count of one. This sequence joins TRBV12-3 or TRBV12-4 and TRBJ2-5; 7 nucleotides agree with TRBD1. With 6 bases clipped from V and 2 bases from J, the junction kept 21 bases outside the gene matches. The CDR3 has 19 amino acids. CDR3 DNA: TGTGCCAGCAGCTCCTATGTCAACTGGGAAGGGACAGAGCAAGAGACCCAGTACTTC. Its translation: CASSSYVNWEGTEQETQYF.

The CDR3 loop is CASSFTRQAFF. The CDR3 DNA is TGTGCCAGCAGTTTCACGAGGCAAGCTTTCTTT. This chain joins TRBV12-3 or TRBV12-4 and TRBJ1-1, with D uncertain. V lost 3 bases and J lost 9, with 8 bases in between. The CDR3 runs 11 residues.

CDR3 sequence (DNA): TGCAGTGCTAGAGATGGGGGGCTCCAAGAGACCCAGTACTTC. The encoded protein is CSARDGGLQETQYF. V gene TRBV20-1 combines with J gene TRBJ2-5; D may correspond to TRBD1 or TRBD2 (6 bases each). From germline, CDR1 is DFQATT and CDR2 SNEGSKA (reference sequence). The CDR3 consists of 14 residues. The V gene lost 0 bases and the J gene lost 1 base, with 9 bases spanning the gap.

There are many counts of this clonotype. V usage is TRBV27 and J usage is TRBJ1-1; D is undetermined. The germline CDR1 and CDR2 sequences are MNHEY and SMNVEV (reference sequence). Trimming stripped 5 bases from V and 3 bases from J, with 13 bases between. This CDR3 has 14 residues. This chain's CDR3 is CASSLSTAHTEAFF. The CDR3 DNA sequence: TGTGCCAGCAGTCTCAGTACTGCTCACACTGAAGCTTTCTTT.

The chain links TRBV13 to TRBJ1-1; no reliable D call. The CDR3 consists of 15 residues. Germline V lookup: CDR1 PRHDT, CDR2 FYEKMQ (reference sequence). Deletions cut 4 bases from V and 2 bases from J, with 14 bases between. CDR3 sequence (DNA): TGTGCCAGCAGCTACCGAGGACGGATCAACACTGAAGCTTTCTTT. The encoded protein is CASSYRGRINTEAFF. Drawing the rest from reference TRBV13 and TRBJ1-1, the complete variable domain is AAGVIQSPRHLIKEKRETATLKCYPIPRHDTVYWYQQGPGQDPQFLISFYEKMQSDKGSIPDRFSAQQFSDYHSELNMSSLELGDSALYFCASSYRGRINTEAFFGQGTRLTVV.

This clonotype has at least ten counts. A far more abundant clone sits one base away, making this likely a read error. The chain recombines TRBV20-1 with TRBJ2-7; 14 nucleotides agree with TRBD2. CDR3 length equals 13 residues. Germline CDR1 is DFQATT and CDR2 is SNEGSKA (reference sequence). CDR3 loop: CSAGTSGSYGQYF. The DNA for the CDR3 is TGCAGTGCTGGGACTAGCGGGAGTTACGGGCAGTACTTC.

This clonotype was seen at least ten times. The J gene is TRBJ1-5, the V gene TRBV4-1; 8 nucleotides align to TRBD1. Germline CDR1 and CDR2: MGHRA and YSYEKL. Germline trimming cut 2 bases from V and 2 bases from J; bases unmatched to any gene: 11. The CDR3 extends over 18 amino acids. The CDR3 reads CASSQPQGMGQGNQPQHF. The CDR3 DNA reads as TGCGCCAGCAGCCAACCACAGGGGATGGGACAGGGCAATCAGCCCCAGCATTTT.

This clonotype came up many times. The chain joins TRBV6-1 to TRBJ2-1, with 9 bases lining up with TRBD2. The V gene's germline CDR1 is MNHNS and CDR2 SASEGT. This CDR3 is built from 16 residues. V gave up 0 bases and J gave up 3 bases; unmatched junction bases: 3. The chain's CDR3 is CASSEASGRLYNEQFF. The DNA of the CDR3 is TGTGCCAGCAGTGAAGCTAGCGGGAGACTCTACAATGAGCAGTTCTTC.

The chain links TRBV2 to TRBJ2-7; D is perhaps TRBD1 or TRBD2 (6 bases each). Germline loops: CDR1 SNHLY, CDR2 FYNNEI. V dropped 8 bases and J dropped 6 bases, with 23 bases sitting between them. The CDR3 sequence is 15 residues long. CDR3 nucleotides: TGTGCCAGCCGCCGAGGAGAGGGCAGGGGAGGCGAGCAGTACTTC. Translated, it gives CASRRGEGRGGEQYF.

This clonotype appeared many times. The chain is built from TRBV6-5 and TRBJ2-5, with D hard to call. Germline V gene lookup returns CDR1 MNHEY and CDR2 SVGAGI. The CDR3 runs to 14 residues. V gave up 5 bases and J gave up 1 base, with 11 bases separating them. The CDR3 protein is CASSTGSTQETQYF. The DNA of the CDR3 is TGTGCCAGCAGTACTGGTTCGACCCAAGAGACCCAGTACTTC.

As regards this clonotype: At one boundary the junction diverges from the germline segment, which might be a read error. This rearrangement joins TRBV19 to TRBJ1-2; tentative D call: TRBD1 (6 bases). The CDR3 covers 15 residues. Germline CDR1 reads LNHDA; CDR2 reads SQIVND (reference sequence). The DNA for the CDR3 is TGTGCCAGTAGTCCCCGGACAGCGGGATACTATGGTTACACCTTC. It specifies CASSPRTAGYYGYTF.

At least ten counts were recorded for this clonotype. The gene calls are TRBV20-1 and TRBJ2-5; a weak D match, TRBD1 (6 bases). Germline V gene sequence: CDR1 DFQATT, CDR2 SNEGSKA (reference sequence). V lost 0 bases to trimming and J lost 5 bases, with 19 bases between them. This CDR3 is built from 16 residues. The CDR3 coding sequence is TGCAGTGCTAGAGAGCAGTGGTTTGGGGGCGGCGAGACCCAGTACTTC. Amino acids: CSAREQWFGGGETQYF.

This clonotype was seen ten or more times. The chain uses TRBV7-3 and TRBJ2-7; D not resolved. The CDR3 covers 14 residues. The germline V and J ends were trimmed by 5 bases and 3 bases, with 14 bases remaining between them. The germline gives CDR1 SGHTA, CDR2 FQGTGA. As DNA, the CDR3 is TGTGCCAGCAGCGAAGCCGCAGGAAGCTACGAGCAGTACTTC. Translation gives CASSEAAGSYEQYF.

This clonotype was seen a single time. The chain employs TRBV6-2 or TRBV6-3 and TRBJ2-6; perhaps TRBD1 as D (5 bases). CDR3 length equals 18 residues. Germline CDR1 and CDR2: MNHEY and SVGEGT. V was shortened by 7 bases and J by 0 bases, with 19 bases between the two germline ends. The CDR3 region is CASTDRQTIPSGANVLTF. The CDR3 DNA reads TGTGCCAGCACCGACAGACAGACCATACCCTCTGGGGCCAACGTCCTGACTTTC.

This clonotype was seen a few times. V and J are TRBV6-5 and TRBJ2-7; the D is unclear. This CDR3 is built from 16 residues. V was shortened by 2 bases and J by 2 bases, with 16 bases between the two germline ends. Germline-derived CDR1 and CDR2 are MNHEY and SVGAGI. The CDR3 DNA is TGTGCCAGCAGTTACGACGCTCGTCGGATAGCCTACGAGCAGTACTTC. It codes for CASSYDARRIAYEQYF.

This chain uses TRBV12-3 or TRBV12-4 with TRBJ1-1; D is possibly TRBD1 (5 bases). The CDR3 length is 12 residues. V shed 6 bases and J shed 8 bases, with 13 bases lying between them. CDR3 sequence reads: CASSQTGWEAFF. In DNA, the CDR3 is TGTGCCAGCAGCCAAACAGGATGGGAAGCTTTCTTT.

The table lists this clonotype with a few counts. The CDR3 DNA reads TGTGCCAGCTCACCAGAGGGGGCAAGCAATCAGCCCCAGCATTTT. This gives the protein CASSPEGASNQPQHF. The chain couples TRBV18 to TRBJ1-5; 7 bases line up with TRBD1. The germline CDR1 and CDR2 sequences are KGHSH and LQKENI. The V segment lost 2 bases and the J segment 1 base; nucleotides outside the gene matches: 2. The CDR3 is made up of 15 amino acids. Drawing the rest from reference TRBV18 and TRBJ1-5, the complete variable domain is NAGVMQNPRHLVRRRGQEARLRCSPMKGHSHVYWYRQLPEEGLKFMVYLQKENIIDESGMPKERFSAEFPKEGPSILRIQQVVRGDSAAYFCASSPEGASNQPQHFGDGTRLSIL.

This clonotype was counted many times. The chain recombines TRBV28 with TRBJ2-5; D is possibly TRBD1 (5 bases). V was shortened by 10 bases and J by 0 bases, with 12 bases between the two germline ends. CDR3 length: 13 residues. Germline V CDR1 and CDR2: MDHEN, SYDVKM. The DNA for the CDR3 is TGTGCCACCCGCCCAGGGTACCAAGAGACCCAGTACTTC. Its translation is CATRPGYQETQYF.